This is a list of T cell receptor beta chains from one sample in a study of cytomegalovirus exposure and HLA in healthy donors. Generated by immunoSEQ multiplex PCR, the TCRdb table keeps only in-frame clones and is missing some. In the table there are around 300,000 clones, approximately 88% of which are singletons. The material sequenced was PBMCs. Receptors were obtained from a young man in good health and CMV-seronegative. Both conserved end residues are part of each CDR3. Each record gives: clone size, D gene, J gene, V gene, CDR3 DNA, CDR3 protein. D genes are given only for firm matches. Clone size appears in some rows only: once, few, many, or a class for an expanded clone.

abundance: -
d_gene: -
j_gene: TRBJ2-3
v_gene: TRBV10-3
CDR3nt: TGTGCCATCAGTGAGGGGGGACTTAAAACAGATACGCAGTATTTT
CDR3aa: CAISEGGLKTDTQYF

abundance: once
d_gene: -
j_gene: TRBJ1-2
v_gene: TRBV7-9
CDR3nt: TGTGCCAGCAGCGATACGGGGTCGGAGACTAACTATGGCTACACCTTC
CDR3aa: CASSDTGSETNYGYTF

abundance: -
d_gene: -
j_gene: TRBJ1-3
v_gene: TRBV6-1
CDR3nt: TGTGCCAGCAGTGAGTCCCAGGACTCTTCTGGAAACACCATATATTTT
CDR3aa: CASSESQDSSGNTIYF

abundance: few
d_gene: -
j_gene: TRBJ1-5
v_gene: TRBV25-1
CDR3nt: TGTGCCAGCAGTGAATACGGCAATCAGCCCCAGCATTTT
CDR3aa: CASSEYGNQPQHF

abundance: -
d_gene: TRBD1
j_gene: TRBJ1-2
v_gene: TRBV4-1
CDR3nt: TGCGCCAGCAGCCAAGGTGGGACAGGGTTAAACTATGGCTACACCTTC
CDR3aa: CASSQGGTGLNYGYTF

abundance: -
d_gene: TRBD1
j_gene: TRBJ2-1
v_gene: TRBV4-2
CDR3nt: TGTGCCAGCAGCCAACTGGACAGGGTCTTGGAGCAGTTCTTC
CDR3aa: CASSQLDRVLEQFF

abundance: few
d_gene: -
j_gene: TRBJ1-2
v_gene: TRBV6-5
CDR3nt: TGTGCCAGCAGGACAGAGTATGGCTACACCTTC
CDR3aa: CASRTEYGYTF

abundance: once
d_gene: TRBD1
j_gene: TRBJ2-7
v_gene: TRBV7-2
CDR3nt: TGTGCCAGCAGCGCTGGACAGGTCTACGAGCAGTACTTC
CDR3aa: CASSAGQVYEQYF

abundance: -
d_gene: TRBD2
j_gene: TRBJ2-7
v_gene: TRBV5-1
CDR3nt: TGCGCCAGCAGCCGCTCTACCGGGACTAGTACCTACGAGCAGTACTTC
CDR3aa: CASSRSTGTSTYEQYF

abundance: -
d_gene: -
j_gene: TRBJ1-5
v_gene: TRBV18
CDR3nt: TGTGCCAGCTCGCACCGGGACATTGCCCGAAATCAGCCCCAGCATTTT
CDR3aa: CASSHRDIARNQPQHF

abundance: few
d_gene: TRBD1
j_gene: TRBJ1-4
v_gene: TRBV7-9
CDR3nt: TGTGCCAGCAGCTTTTCAGGGGGAGGAGAAAAACTGTTTTTT
CDR3aa: CASSFSGGGEKLFF

abundance: few
d_gene: TRBD1
j_gene: TRBJ2-7
v_gene: TRBV19
CDR3nt: TGTGCCAGTAGTCTGGAGGACAGGGGGCCCTACGAGCAGTACTTC
CDR3aa: CASSLEDRGPYEQYF

abundance: -
d_gene: -
j_gene: TRBJ2-4
v_gene: TRBV19
CDR3nt: TGTGCCAGTAGGACCCGGGACTTAAACATTCAGTACTTC
CDR3aa: CASRTRDLNIQYF

abundance: -
d_gene: TRBD2
j_gene: TRBJ2-2
v_gene: TRBV6-4
CDR3nt: TGTGCCAGCCGCGGGGGGCCGAACACCGGGGAGCTGTTTTTT
CDR3aa: CASRGGPNTGELFF

abundance: -
d_gene: TRBD1
j_gene: TRBJ2-7
v_gene: TRBV5-5
CDR3nt: TGTGCCAGCAGCTCCGGGACAGAGTACGAGCAGTACTTC
CDR3aa: CASSSGTEYEQYF

abundance: -
d_gene: TRBD1
j_gene: TRBJ1-2
v_gene: TRBV2
CDR3nt: TGTGCCAGCAGTGTCGGACAGGGAGACCTTAGTAGCTACACCTTC
CDR3aa: CASSVGQGDLSSYTF

abundance: -
d_gene: -
j_gene: TRBJ1-2
v_gene: TRBV6-5
CDR3nt: TGTGCCAGCAGTTACTCTGCAGAAGTTAACTATGGCTACACCTTC
CDR3aa: CASSYSAEVNYGYTF

abundance: -
d_gene: -
j_gene: TRBJ2-3
v_gene: TRBV5-1
CDR3nt: TGCGCCAGCAGCAACCGACAGGGAGGAGATACGCAGTATTTT
CDR3aa: CASSNRQGGDTQYF

abundance: -
d_gene: -
j_gene: TRBJ2-5
v_gene: TRBV7-9
CDR3nt: TGTGCCAGCAGCTTAGCCAGCCAAGAGACCCAGTACTTC
CDR3aa: CASSLASQETQYF

abundance: -
d_gene: TRBD1
j_gene: TRBJ2-7
v_gene: TRBV10-2
CDR3nt: TGCGCCAGCAGTGTTGGACAGGACTACGAGCAGTACTTC
CDR3aa: CASSVGQDYEQYF

abundance: -
d_gene: -
j_gene: TRBJ2-5
v_gene: TRBV7-2
CDR3nt: TGTGCCAGCAGCTTAGCCGGACAGTTGGGTTCGACCCAGTACTTC
CDR3aa: CASSLAGQLGSTQYF

abundance: -
d_gene: TRBD1
j_gene: TRBJ1-1
v_gene: TRBV7-2
CDR3nt: TGTGCCAGCAGCTCGATAAAAGGACAGGGCGCCCATACTTTCTTT
CDR3aa: CASSSIKGQGAHTFF

abundance: -
d_gene: -
j_gene: TRBJ1-5
v_gene: TRBV5-1
CDR3nt: TGCGCCAGCAGCTTTTTGGTCCAGATTAATCAGCCCCAGCATTTT
CDR3aa: CASSFLVQINQPQHF

abundance: few
d_gene: -
j_gene: TRBJ1-1
v_gene: TRBV7-2
CDR3nt: TGTGCCAGCAGGCAGACAGCCCACACTGAAGCTTTCTTT
CDR3aa: CASRQTAHTEAFF

abundance: -
d_gene: TRBD1
j_gene: TRBJ2-4
v_gene: TRBV7-9
CDR3nt: TGTGCCAGCAGCCTACCGGGACAGAAAAACATTCAGTACTTC
CDR3aa: CASSLPGQKNIQYF

abundance: few
d_gene: TRBD1
j_gene: TRBJ1-2
v_gene: TRBV5-1
CDR3nt: TGCGCCAGCAGCCGGACAGGTTTTGGCTACACCTTC
CDR3aa: CASSRTGFGYTF

abundance: -
d_gene: TRBD1
j_gene: TRBJ2-7
v_gene: TRBV6-5
CDR3nt: TGTGCCAGCAGTTACTCACGACAGGGGAGGTCACACGAGCAGTACTTC
CDR3aa: CASSYSRQGRSHEQYF

abundance: -
d_gene: TRBD1
j_gene: TRBJ1-1
v_gene: TRBV6-5
CDR3nt: TGTGCCAGCAGTCCTCGGTTACAGGGGGTAGTTAAAGCTTTCTTT
CDR3aa: CASSPRLQGVVKAFF

abundance: -
d_gene: TRBD1
j_gene: TRBJ1-5
v_gene: TRBV10-2
CDR3nt: TGCGCCAGCAGTGAGTCGGGGACAGAGAATAATCAGCCCCAGCATTTT
CDR3aa: CASSESGTENNQPQHF

abundance: -
d_gene: -
j_gene: TRBJ1-6
v_gene: TRBV18
CDR3nt: TGTGCCAGCTCACCACCGGTGGGGGGGGCGCGCGGATCACCCCTCCACTTT
CDR3aa: CASSPPVGGARGSPLHF

abundance: -
d_gene: -
j_gene: TRBJ2-4
v_gene: TRBV6-5
CDR3nt: TGTGCCAGCAGGTCGACAGGTTCCAAAAACATTCAGTACTTC
CDR3aa: CASRSTGSKNIQYF

abundance: -
d_gene: -
j_gene: TRBJ1-2
v_gene: TRBV2
CDR3nt: TGTGCCAACCGCGTAGACTATGGCTACACCTTC
CDR3aa: CANRVDYGYTF

abundance: -
d_gene: -
j_gene: TRBJ2-7
v_gene: TRBV9
CDR3nt: TGTGCCAGCAGCGTGCAGGGTCCGCCCTACGAGCAGTACTTC
CDR3aa: CASSVQGPPYEQYF

abundance: -
d_gene: -
j_gene: TRBJ1-2
v_gene: TRBV7-6
CDR3nt: TGTGCCAGCAGCTTAGCGACAGGCCTGGGCTATGGCTACACCTTC
CDR3aa: CASSLATGLGYGYTF

abundance: -
d_gene: -
j_gene: TRBJ1-5
v_gene: TRBV15
CDR3nt: TGTGCCACCAGCAGAGCGAATCAGCCCCAGCATTTT
CDR3aa: CATSRANQPQHF

abundance: -
d_gene: TRBD1
j_gene: TRBJ1-2
v_gene: TRBV10-2
CDR3nt: TGCGCCAGCAGACCTACAGGGGGGCTTCACTATGGCTACACCTTC
CDR3aa: CASRPTGGLHYGYTF

abundance: -
d_gene: TRBD1
j_gene: TRBJ1-4
v_gene: TRBV19
CDR3nt: TGTGCCAGTAGTCTCAGGGACAGCCCTCGGGCGGCAAAACTGTTTTTT
CDR3aa: CASSLRDSPRAAKLFF

abundance: -
d_gene: -
j_gene: TRBJ1-2
v_gene: TRBV9
CDR3nt: TGTGCCAGCAGCGGGGGGGGGACACCGTCCTCCCGTTTTGGCTACACCTTC
CDR3aa: CASSGGGTPSSRFGYTF

abundance: -
d_gene: -
j_gene: TRBJ1-3
v_gene: TRBV10-3
CDR3nt: TGTGCCATCAGCACTCCGGAAGGGAGCTCTGGAAACACCATATATTTT
CDR3aa: CAISTPEGSSGNTIYF

abundance: -
d_gene: TRBD2
j_gene: TRBJ2-1
v_gene: TRBV11-2
CDR3nt: TGTGCCAGCAGCTTCCGACTAGCGGGGGAATACAATGAGCAGTTCTTC
CDR3aa: CASSFRLAGEYNEQFF

abundance: -
d_gene: -
j_gene: TRBJ1-2
v_gene: TRBV29-1
CDR3nt: TGCAGCGTTGAAGTAGAGGTCTTGTATGGCTACACCTTC
CDR3aa: CSVEVEVLYGYTF

abundance: -
d_gene: -
j_gene: TRBJ2-7
v_gene: TRBV2
CDR3nt: TGTGCCAGTGGGCGCAGGGCAGAATGGCAGTACTTC
CDR3aa: CASGRRAEWQYF

abundance: -
d_gene: -
j_gene: TRBJ2-1
v_gene: TRBV18
CDR3nt: TGTGCCAGCTCACCACCGGGGTGGGGGGCCTACAATGAGCAGTTCTTC
CDR3aa: CASSPPGWGAYNEQFF

abundance: -
d_gene: -
j_gene: TRBJ1-6
v_gene: TRBV6-1
CDR3nt: TGTGCCAGCAGTGAGCCCCCCGGGGGGCGTAATTCACCCCTCCACTTT
CDR3aa: CASSEPPGGRNSPLHF

abundance: -
d_gene: -
j_gene: TRBJ1-6
v_gene: TRBV5-4
CDR3nt: TGTGCCAGCAGCTTAGGGACACTCAATAATTCACCCCTCCACTTT
CDR3aa: CASSLGTLNNSPLHF

abundance: -
d_gene: TRBD1
j_gene: TRBJ2-7
v_gene: TRBV11-2
CDR3nt: TGTGCCAGCAGCTTTACAGGGGGCCGGTACGAGCAGTACTTC
CDR3aa: CASSFTGGRYEQYF

abundance: -
d_gene: -
j_gene: TRBJ2-7
v_gene: TRBV5-6
CDR3nt: TGTGCCAGCAGCTTGTATTCCGTCTACGAGCAGTACTTC
CDR3aa: CASSLYSVYEQYF

abundance: -
d_gene: -
j_gene: TRBJ1-1
v_gene: TRBV5-1
CDR3nt: TGCGCCAGCAGCTTGCAGGCAGGGTCGTATGAAGCTTTCTTT
CDR3aa: CASSLQAGSYEAFF

abundance: -
d_gene: TRBD1
j_gene: TRBJ1-1
v_gene: TRBV5-8
CDR3nt: TGTGCCAGCAGCCCCGGAGGGGGCGAAGCTTTCTTT
CDR3aa: CASSPGGGEAFF

abundance: -
d_gene: -
j_gene: TRBJ2-7
v_gene: TRBV19
CDR3nt: TGTGCCAGTAGTATGGCCCACAGGTCGTCCTACGAGCAGTACTTC
CDR3aa: CASSMAHRSSYEQYF

abundance: -
d_gene: TRBD2
j_gene: TRBJ2-3
v_gene: TRBV30
CDR3nt: TGTGCCTGGAGTCGTACTAGCGGGGCCGCAGATACGCAGTATTTT
CDR3aa: CAWSRTSGAADTQYF

abundance: -
d_gene: -
j_gene: TRBJ1-5
v_gene: TRBV5-1
CDR3nt: TGCGCCAGCAGCTCGGAGCACCCCTACGGGAGGGACAGCAATCAGCCCCAGCATTTT
CDR3aa: CASSSEHPYGRDSNQPQHF

abundance: -
d_gene: -
j_gene: TRBJ2-2
v_gene: TRBV5-1
CDR3nt: TGCGCCAGCAGCTTAGGACAGTATCCGCCGAACACCGGGGAGCTGTTTTTT
CDR3aa: CASSLGQYPPNTGELFF

abundance: -
d_gene: -
j_gene: TRBJ2-7
v_gene: TRBV4-1
CDR3nt: TGCGCCAGCAGCCACGGTAGGGTCAGGGAATACGAGCAGTACTTC
CDR3aa: CASSHGRVREYEQYF

abundance: -
d_gene: TRBD2
j_gene: TRBJ2-1
v_gene: TRBV19
CDR3nt: TGTGCCAGTAGTATCATCAGCGGGGGGGTAGGCAATGAGCAGTTCTTC
CDR3aa: CASSIISGGVGNEQFF